One and the same sample provided the 4 T cell receptor beta chains below, sequenced in a study of CD8 T cells in ankylosing spondylitis. Points from the study as a whole: Blood of patients with ankylosing spondylitis appeared to be characterized by a TCR beta motif of fewer than 10 highly homologous variants.

TCRdb reprocessed the 5' RACE reads with MiXCR, giving one entry per CDR3 protein. There are 100,000 to 150,000 distinct CDR3 sequences in the sample; 17% occur only once, and roughly 30% lies in the top ten. What these receptors recognize is not known. Specimen: blood, either unsorted or a sorted T cell fraction (not recorded which). These receptors were collected from a male donor with ankylosing spondylitis.

V and J are TRBV10-3 and TRBJ2-1; perhaps D is TRBD1 or TRBD2 (6 bases each). Germline CDR1 reads ENHRY; CDR2 reads SYGVKD. This CDR3 comprises 14 residues. V dropped 8 bases and J dropped 3 bases, with 14 bases sitting between them. The CDR3 DNA reads TGTGCCATCGGGGGGCTAGCAGACTACAATGAGCAGTTCTTC. Protein product: CAIGGLADYNEQFF.

The chain couples TRBV28 to TRBJ2-3; 7 bases align to TRBD2. J was trimmed by 2 bases and V by 2 bases; bases with no gene match: 4. The germline V gene has CDR1 MDHEN and CDR2 SYDVKM. The CDR3 totals 15 residues. CDR3 DNA sequence: TGTGCCAGCAGTTTAACCGCGGGAGCCACAGATACGCAGTATTTT. Translated, it gives CASSLTAGATDTQYF.

A remark on this clonotype: This may come from a read error, since a much larger clone is one base off. V usage is TRBV11-2 and J usage is TRBJ1-4; TRBD1 might be the D (6 bases). The CDR3 totals 15 residues. Germline V lookup: CDR1 SGHAT, CDR2 FQNNGV. V lost 4 bases and J 12 bases, leaving 21 bases between the germline ends. The CDR3: CASSYSRTVGEELFF. The DNA of the CDR3 is TGTGCCAGCAGCTACTCTCGGACAGTGGGAGAAGAACTGTTTTTT. The full variable domain, with the rest looked up from reference TRBV11-2 and TRBJ1-4, is EAGVAQSPRYKIIEKRQSVAFWCNPISGHATLYWYQQILGQGPKLLIQFQNNGVVDDSQLPKDRFSAERLKGVDSTLKIQPAKLEDSAVYLCASSYSRTVGEELFFGSGTQLSVL.

In its sample, this clonotype was seen a few times. V gene TRBV4-2 combines with J gene TRBJ2-1; no reliable D call. The CDR3 extends over 14 amino acids. The germline CDR1 and CDR2 sequences are LGHNA and YNFKEQ. V shed 4 bases and J shed 11 bases, with 18 bases lying between them. The CDR3 reads CASSPTTLGIQQFF. CDR3 sequence (DNA): TGTGCCAGCAGCCCGACCACCCTAGGAATTCAGCAGTTCTTC.